The rows below give T cell receptor beta chains drawn from one sample of a study of T cell responses to AZD1222 COVID-19 vaccine. The protocol was immunoSEQ multiplex PCR, while the TCRdb copy is restricted to in-frame clones and leaves out a portion. The repertoire holds roughly 120,000 clones, with roughly 85% as singletons. Sample: peripheral blood, taken on day 0 of AZD1222 vaccination. These receptors were collected from an adult in good health. Both conserved end residues are part of each CDR3. The D gene is left open where the match is weak. Rows may omit the clone size; those that give it use once, few, many or a size class.

j_gene: TRBJ1-2
d_gene: NA
v_gene: TRBV6-5
abundance: NA
CDR3nt: TGTGCCAGCAGTTACTCGTCAGGGTCCCGTGGCTACACCTTC
CDR3aa: CASSYSSGSRGYTF

j_gene: TRBJ2-7
d_gene: TRBD1
v_gene: TRBV28
abundance: NA
CDR3nt: TGTGCCAGCAGTTCCTACAGGGGTTCCTACGAGCAGTACTTC
CDR3aa: CASSSYRGSYEQYF

j_gene: TRBJ2-1
d_gene: TRBD2
v_gene: TRBV20-1
abundance: NA
CDR3nt: TGCAGTGCTAGTACTAGCGGCCGCGGTGAGCAGTTCTTC
CDR3aa: CSASTSGRGEQFF

j_gene: TRBJ1-2
d_gene: TRBD1
v_gene: TRBV6-2/TRBV6-3
abundance: NA
CDR3nt: TGTGCCAGCAGTTACGAGGCAGGGGGTTCAGGCTATGGCTACACCTTC
CDR3aa: CASSYEAGGSGYGYTF

j_gene: TRBJ1-5
d_gene: NA
v_gene: TRBV19
abundance: NA
CDR3nt: TGTGCCAGTAAGGGGGGGGGCGGTCGTCAGCCCCAGCATTTT
CDR3aa: CASKGGGGRQPQHF

j_gene: TRBJ1-2
d_gene: TRBD1
v_gene: TRBV4-3
abundance: NA
CDR3nt: TGCGCCAGCAGCCAGTCCGGGACAGGGACTCTCTATGGCTACACCTTC
CDR3aa: CASSQSGTGTLYGYTF

j_gene: TRBJ2-3
d_gene: NA
v_gene: TRBV27
abundance: NA
CDR3nt: TGTGCCAGCAGTTTATCCAGACCAGATACGCAGTATTTT
CDR3aa: CASSLSRPDTQYF

j_gene: TRBJ2-2
d_gene: TRBD1
v_gene: TRBV4-1
abundance: NA
CDR3nt: TGCGCCAGCAGCCAGACCGGGACAGGGAAGGTCGGGGAGCTGTTTTTT
CDR3aa: CASSQTGTGKVGELFF

j_gene: TRBJ2-2
d_gene: NA
v_gene: TRBV5-8
abundance: NA
CDR3nt: TGTGCCAGCAGCTTAGACACCGGGGAGCTGTTTTTT
CDR3aa: CASSLDTGELFF

j_gene: TRBJ1-3
d_gene: NA
v_gene: TRBV19
abundance: NA
CDR3nt: TGTGCCAGTCGTAACATGCTAAAGGGAAACACCATATATTTT
CDR3aa: CASRNMLKGNTIYF

j_gene: TRBJ1-4
d_gene: NA
v_gene: TRBV28
abundance: NA
CDR3nt: TGTGCCGCCGGCGGAGGGCCTAATGAAAAACTGTTTTTT
CDR3aa: CAAGGGPNEKLFF

j_gene: TRBJ1-5
d_gene: TRBD1
v_gene: TRBV19
abundance: NA
CDR3nt: TGTGCCAGTATAGAACAGGGGGCGAACAATCAGCCCCAGCATTTT
CDR3aa: CASIEQGANNQPQHF

j_gene: TRBJ1-1
d_gene: NA
v_gene: TRBV29-1
abundance: NA
CDR3nt: TGCAGCGTTGTTCCAGTTAACACTGAAGCTTTCTTT
CDR3aa: CSVVPVNTEAFF

j_gene: TRBJ1-6
d_gene: NA
v_gene: TRBV11-2
abundance: NA
CDR3nt: TGTGCCAGCAGCTTTTCCGAGTCTGATTCACCCCTCCACTTT
CDR3aa: CASSFSESDSPLHF

j_gene: TRBJ2-3
d_gene: NA
v_gene: TRBV5-1
abundance: NA
CDR3nt: TGCGCCAGCAGCTTGATTGGGCTAGCCAGCACAGATACGCAGTATTTT
CDR3aa: CASSLIGLASTDTQYF

j_gene: TRBJ2-3
d_gene: NA
v_gene: TRBV7-2
abundance: NA
CDR3nt: TGTGCCAGCAGCTTAGGAACAGATACGCAGTATTTT
CDR3aa: CASSLGTDTQYF

j_gene: TRBJ2-7
d_gene: TRBD1
v_gene: TRBV7-7
abundance: NA
CDR3nt: TGTGCCAGCAGCTTAGTAGAGGGCAGGGGGATGAACGAGCAGTACTTC
CDR3aa: CASSLVEGRGMNEQYF

j_gene: TRBJ2-3
d_gene: TRBD2
v_gene: TRBV3-1/TRBV3-2
abundance: once
CDR3nt: TGTGCCAGCAGCCAAGATTGGCGGGGGTCAGATACGCAGTATTTT
CDR3aa: CASSQDWRGSDTQYF

j_gene: TRBJ2-3
d_gene: NA
v_gene: TRBV11-3
abundance: NA
CDR3nt: TGTGCCATCAAGGACTCCTTCACAGATACGCAGTATTTT
CDR3aa: CAIKDSFTDTQYF

j_gene: TRBJ1-1
d_gene: NA
v_gene: TRBV30
abundance: NA
CDR3nt: TGTGCCGGAGGGTATAACGGTCCTCGGGAATTAATGAACACTGAAGCTTTCTTT
CDR3aa: CAGGYNGPRELMNTEAFF

j_gene: TRBJ1-1
d_gene: NA
v_gene: TRBV12-5
abundance: NA
CDR3nt: TGTGCTAGTGGTTTGGTACGAACAGCAAACCGCCCAGGGCACACTGAAGCTTTCTTT
CDR3aa: CASGLVRTANRPGHTEAFF

j_gene: TRBJ1-3
d_gene: TRBD1
v_gene: TRBV5-1
abundance: NA
CDR3nt: TGCGCCAGCAGCATGACAGGGGGAAACACCATATATTTT
CDR3aa: CASSMTGGNTIYF

j_gene: TRBJ1-2
d_gene: NA
v_gene: TRBV12-3/TRBV12-4
abundance: NA
CDR3nt: TGTGCCAGCAGTTTATCAGGAGCTGGGGGCTACACCTTC
CDR3aa: CASSLSGAGGYTF

j_gene: TRBJ2-2
d_gene: TRBD1
v_gene: TRBV24-1
abundance: NA
CDR3nt: TGTGCCACCAGTGATACCGGGACAGGGAACACCGGGGAGCTGTTTTTT
CDR3aa: CATSDTGTGNTGELFF

j_gene: TRBJ2-7
d_gene: TRBD2
v_gene: TRBV6-2/TRBV6-3
abundance: NA
CDR3nt: TGTGCCAGCAGCCGAGCGTGGACTAGCGGGAGCTACGAGCAGTACTTC
CDR3aa: CASSRAWTSGSYEQYF

j_gene: TRBJ2-7
d_gene: NA
v_gene: TRBV7-9
abundance: few
CDR3nt: TGTGCCAGCAGCTTACTACAGGGCTACGAGCAGTACTTC
CDR3aa: CASSLLQGYEQYF

j_gene: TRBJ1-2
d_gene: TRBD1
v_gene: TRBV5-1
abundance: NA
CDR3nt: TGCGCCAGCAGCCCTCGTCCCGGGACAGGGAGCTATGGCTACACCTTC
CDR3aa: CASSPRPGTGSYGYTF

j_gene: TRBJ2-7
d_gene: TRBD2
v_gene: TRBV7-2
abundance: NA
CDR3nt: TGTGCCAGCAGCCAGACTAGCTTTATCTCCTACGAGCAGTACTTC
CDR3aa: CASSQTSFISYEQYF

j_gene: TRBJ2-7
d_gene: TRBD2
v_gene: TRBV3-1/TRBV3-2
abundance: NA
CDR3nt: TGTGCCAGCAGCCGGGCGGGAGGGTTCTACGAGCAGTACTTC
CDR3aa: CASSRAGGFYEQYF

j_gene: TRBJ2-3
d_gene: NA
v_gene: TRBV2
abundance: NA
CDR3nt: TGTGCCAGCAGTGCAAAACCTTTCCGCAGGGGAACAGATACGCAGTATTTT
CDR3aa: CASSAKPFRRGTDTQYF

j_gene: TRBJ2-7
d_gene: TRBD1
v_gene: TRBV4-3
abundance: NA
CDR3nt: TGCGCCAGCAGCCAAGAAAGGGGAGGACAGGGCTACGAGCAGTACTTC
CDR3aa: CASSQERGGQGYEQYF

j_gene: TRBJ2-6
d_gene: TRBD1
v_gene: TRBV14
abundance: NA
CDR3nt: TGTGCCAGCAGCCAAGCCGGGACAGGGGGGTTAAGGGCCAACGTCCTGACTTTC
CDR3aa: CASSQAGTGGLRANVLTF

j_gene: TRBJ1-5
d_gene: NA
v_gene: TRBV5-1
abundance: NA
CDR3nt: TGCGCCAGCAGGCCAGGGGCAGGCAATCAGCCCCAGCATTTT
CDR3aa: CASRPGAGNQPQHF

j_gene: TRBJ2-7
d_gene: NA
v_gene: TRBV19
abundance: NA
CDR3nt: TGTGCCAGTAGTATAGCCCAGACCATAGCCTACGAGCAGTACTTC
CDR3aa: CASSIAQTIAYEQYF

j_gene: TRBJ1-5
d_gene: NA
v_gene: TRBV18
abundance: NA
CDR3nt: TGTGCCAGCTCACCCTCGGGGGGCAATCAGCCCCAGCATTTT
CDR3aa: CASSPSGGNQPQHF

j_gene: TRBJ1-1
d_gene: TRBD1
v_gene: TRBV2
abundance: NA
CDR3nt: TGTGCCAGCGCACGGACAGGGAACACTGAAGCTTTCTTT
CDR3aa: CASARTGNTEAFF

j_gene: TRBJ2-7
d_gene: NA
v_gene: TRBV10-3
abundance: few
CDR3nt: TGTGCCATCAGTGATGGGGACTTATCCTACGAGCAGTACTTC
CDR3aa: CAISDGDLSYEQYF

j_gene: TRBJ1-2
d_gene: TRBD1
v_gene: TRBV28
abundance: NA
CDR3nt: TGTGCCAGCAGCCAAACGAGGACAGGGTGGGGCTACACCTTC
CDR3aa: CASSQTRTGWGYTF

j_gene: TRBJ2-1
d_gene: NA
v_gene: TRBV19
abundance: NA
CDR3nt: TGTGCCAGTAGTACCTATAGCGGAAGCTCCTACAATGAGCAGTTCTTC
CDR3aa: CASSTYSGSSYNEQFF

j_gene: TRBJ1-2
d_gene: NA
v_gene: TRBV6-6
abundance: NA
CDR3nt: TGTGCCAGCAGTTCGGCCCAGGGTAACTATGGCTACACCTTC
CDR3aa: CASSSAQGNYGYTF

j_gene: TRBJ2-1
d_gene: TRBD2
v_gene: TRBV25-1
abundance: NA
CDR3nt: TGTGCCAGCAGTGGGGGGTACGGCGGGAGTGTCCGGTTCTTC
CDR3aa: CASSGGYGGSVRFF

j_gene: TRBJ1-1
d_gene: NA
v_gene: TRBV12-3/TRBV12-4
abundance: NA
CDR3nt: TGTGCCAGCAGGAAATACAGGGAAACTGAAGCTTTCTTT
CDR3aa: CASRKYRETEAFF

j_gene: TRBJ2-7
d_gene: NA
v_gene: TRBV7-9
abundance: few
CDR3nt: TGTGCCAGCAGCTTAAGTACAGGAGGTGAGCAGTACTTC
CDR3aa: CASSLSTGGEQYF

j_gene: TRBJ2-7
d_gene: TRBD1
v_gene: TRBV19
abundance: NA
CDR3nt: TGTGCCAGTAGTAGGGGACAGGGAATTTACGAGCAGTACTTC
CDR3aa: CASSRGQGIYEQYF

j_gene: TRBJ2-7
d_gene: TRBD1
v_gene: TRBV3-1/TRBV3-2
abundance: NA
CDR3nt: TGTGCCAGCAGCCAAGACGGGACAGGCCCTCACGAGCAGTACTTC
CDR3aa: CASSQDGTGPHEQYF

j_gene: TRBJ1-5
d_gene: NA
v_gene: TRBV3-1/TRBV3-2
abundance: NA
CDR3nt: TGTGCCAGCAGCCAAGTTGCGGGGCACGGTCAGCCCCAGCATTTT
CDR3aa: CASSQVAGHGQPQHF

j_gene: TRBJ1-1
d_gene: NA
v_gene: TRBV29-1
abundance: NA
CDR3nt: TGCAGCGCCCACGGACATCTGAACACTGAAGCTTTCTTT
CDR3aa: CSAHGHLNTEAFF

j_gene: TRBJ2-2
d_gene: NA
v_gene: TRBV14
abundance: NA
CDR3nt: TGTGCCAGCAGTGAATGGGGCACCGGGGAGCTGTTTTTT
CDR3aa: CASSEWGTGELFF

j_gene: TRBJ1-1
d_gene: NA
v_gene: TRBV7-8
abundance: NA
CDR3nt: TGTGCCAGCAGCTTAGGCTCGGGGGGGAACACTGAAGCTTTCTTT
CDR3aa: CASSLGSGGNTEAFF

j_gene: TRBJ2-7
d_gene: NA
v_gene: TRBV29-1
abundance: NA
CDR3nt: TGCAGCGCAGGGGCTACAAGCTCCTACGAGCAGTACTTC
CDR3aa: CSAGATSSYEQYF

j_gene: TRBJ2-7
d_gene: NA
v_gene: TRBV6-6
abundance: once
CDR3nt: TGTGCCAGCACCTACGGCCCCTACGAGCAGTACTTC
CDR3aa: CASTYGPYEQYF

j_gene: TRBJ2-3
d_gene: TRBD1
v_gene: TRBV6-5
abundance: NA
CDR3nt: TGTGCCAGCAGGGGAGGACAGGGCGTCGGTACGCAGTATTTT
CDR3aa: CASRGGQGVGTQYF

j_gene: TRBJ1-2
d_gene: NA
v_gene: TRBV9
abundance: once
CDR3nt: TGTGCCAGCAGCGCGGGAGGGTTGGGTAACTATGGCTACACCTTC
CDR3aa: CASSAGGLGNYGYTF

j_gene: TRBJ2-7
d_gene: TRBD1
v_gene: TRBV24-1
abundance: NA
CDR3nt: TGTGCCACCAGTGAGAAGCAGGGGGCGGTCATTCCCTACGAGCAGTACTTC
CDR3aa: CATSEKQGAVIPYEQYF

j_gene: TRBJ1-2
d_gene: NA
v_gene: TRBV4-1
abundance: NA
CDR3nt: TGCGCCAGCAGCCAGGATCGGGACACCGGCTACACCTTC
CDR3aa: CASSQDRDTGYTF

j_gene: TRBJ1-1
d_gene: NA
v_gene: TRBV28
abundance: NA
CDR3nt: TGTGCCAGCGGACCGGGAGCCTTGAACACTGAAGCTTTCTTT
CDR3aa: CASGPGALNTEAFF

j_gene: TRBJ1-1
d_gene: NA
v_gene: TRBV27
abundance: once
CDR3nt: TGTGCCAGCAGACATAGACCGGCTGAAGCTTTCTTT
CDR3aa: CASRHRPAEAFF

j_gene: TRBJ2-7
d_gene: NA
v_gene: TRBV9
abundance: NA
CDR3nt: TGTGCCAGCAGCCCTAGAGGGCGGTTATCCTACGAGCAGTACTTC
CDR3aa: CASSPRGRLSYEQYF

j_gene: TRBJ1-6
d_gene: NA
v_gene: TRBV19
abundance: NA
CDR3nt: TGTGCCAGTAGTATAGGAGGGCCCAATTCACCCCTCCACTTT
CDR3aa: CASSIGGPNSPLHF